Below, 32 T cell receptor beta chains from the same sample are listed, as sequenced in a study of cytotoxic CD8 clonotypes in ibrutinib-treated CLL. Measured with immunoSEQ multiplex PCR; TCRdb has only the in-frame clones, and not every one. Of 130,000 to 150,000 clones listed, around 93% are singletons. This material consisted of PBMCs, taken after 12 months of ibrutinib treatment. These receptor sequences come from a human donor with chronic lymphocytic leukemia.

The chain is built from TRBV5-1 and TRBJ2-3; D is perhaps TRBD1 or TRBD2 (6 bases each). This CDR3 is built from 15 residues. Germline assignment: CDR1 SGHRS and CDR2 YFSETQ. V dropped 0 bases and J dropped 3 bases, with 11 bases sitting between them. Here the CDR3 DNA reads TGCGCCAGCAGCTTGGCGGGGGCTAGGACAGATACGCAGTATTTT. Protein sequence: CASSLAGARTDTQYF.

V gene TRBV2 combines with J gene TRBJ2-1; D uncertain. This CDR3 is 15 amino acids long. Looked up from germline, CDR1 is SNHLY and CDR2 is FYNNEI. Trimming removed 1 base at V and 9 bases at J, with 16 bases between. The CDR3 DNA is TGTGCCAGCAGTGAAGTAGTCACTCAAAGAGGTGAGCAGTTCTTC. It encodes CASSEVVTQRGEQFF.

The chain uses TRBV19 and TRBJ2-5; 7 bases line up with TRBD1. The junction had 5 bases not matched to a gene; V was cut back by 6 bases and J by 1 base. From germline, CDR1 is LNHDA and CDR2 SQIVND (reference sequence). The CDR3 has 14 amino acids. Written as DNA, the CDR3 is TGTGCCAGTAGACCCGGGACAGCCCAAGAGACCCAGTACTTC. This gives the protein CASRPGTAQETQYF. The full variable domain, with the rest looked up from reference TRBV19 and TRBJ2-5, is DGGITQSPKYLFRKEGQNVTLSCEQNLNHDAMYWYRQDPGQGLRLIYYSQIVNDFQKGDIAEGYSVSREKKESFPLTVTSAQKNPTAFYLCASRPGTAQETQYFGPGTRLLVL.

This clone was seen a few times. The chain links TRBV29-1 to TRBJ2-1; 10 bases map to TRBD1. Germline CDR1 reads SQVTM; CDR2 reads ANQGSEA. This CDR3 has 14 residues. With V trimmed by 8 bases and J by 6 bases, 10 bases remained unmatched. The CDR3: CSCGGDRGLNEQFF. The DNA of the CDR3 is TGCAGCTGTGGAGGGGACAGGGGACTCAATGAGCAGTTCTTC.

This rearrangement joins TRBV5-1 to TRBJ2-1, with 10 positions matching TRBD2. Germline CDR1 and CDR2: SGHRS and YFSETQ. J lost 9 bases, V lost 0 bases, and 6 bases had no gene match. The length of the CDR3 is 15 residues. The CDR3: CASSLAEREGSEQFF. The CDR3 nucleotides are TGCGCCAGCAGCTTGGCCGAGCGGGAGGGCTCTGAGCAGTTCTTC.

The V gene is TRBV19, the J gene TRBJ1-4, with D perhaps TRBD1 (5 bases). The CDR3 consists of 17 residues. CDR1 is LNHDA and CDR2 is SQIVND in the germline V gene (reference sequence). Between the trimmed V and J ends, which lost 2 bases and 0 bases, there was a span of 13 bases. CDR3 nucleotide sequence: TGTGCCAGTAGTATACGAACCTCGGGGGCAACTAATGAAAAACTGTTTTTT. Encoded protein: CASSIRTSGATNEKLFF.

This clone was seen once. Other nucleotide sequences in the sample specify the same CDR3. The chain carries TRBV9 and TRBJ2-2, with D unresolved. V was trimmed by 0 bases and J by 6 bases, leaving 3 bases between them. Germline values: CDR1 SGDLS, CDR2 YYNGEE. The CDR3 consists of 12 residues. CDR3 nucleotides: TGTGCCAGCAGCGTAGACTCCGGGGAGCTGTTTTTT. The encoded protein is CASSVDSGELFF.

The V call is TRBV28, the J call TRBJ2-5; possible D gene TRBD1, 6 bases. Germline CDR1 reads MDHEN; CDR2 reads SYDVKM. CDR3 size: 14 residues. Trimming removed 5 bases from V and 7 bases from J, with 17 bases in between. Here the CDR3 reads CASSLPKTGRTQYF. The CDR3, as DNA: TGTGCCAGCAGTCTACCCAAGACAGGACGGACCCAGTACTTC.

The V and J genes are TRBV5-8 and TRBJ1-4; tentative D call: TRBD1 (5 bases). CDR1 is SGHTS and CDR2 is YDEGEE in the germline V gene. The CDR3 loop spans 17 amino acids. Trimming took off 3 bases at V and 0 bases at J, with 15 bases between the two ends. CDR3 in amino acids: CASSSGIGSATNEKLFF. DNA for the CDR3: TGTGCCAGCAGCTCAGGGATAGGGTCTGCAACTAATGAAAAACTGTTTTTT.

This chain connects TRBV5-3 to TRBJ2-1; TRBD2 matches 14 bases. TRBV5-3 is placed among ORFs of uncertain function. The V gene end was trimmed by 3 bases and the J gene end by 8 bases; junction bases not matched to a gene: 10. The CDR3 runs to 17 residues. Here the CDR3 reads CARSSTSGRAVSDEQFF. CDR3 bases: TGTGCCAGAAGCTCGACTAGCGGGAGGGCCGTTAGCGATGAGCAGTTCTTC.

J is TRBJ2-2 and V is TRBV30, with D hard to call. Trimming stripped 0 bases from V and 3 bases from J, with 2 bases between. The CDR3 sequence is 12 residues long. Germline CDR1 is GTSNPN and CDR2 is SVGIG (reference sequence). The CDR3 DNA sequence: TGTGCCTGGAGTGTCTACACCGGGGAGCTGTTTTTT. It is translated as CAWSVYTGELFF.

The chain uses TRBV28 and TRBJ2-1, with TRBD2 as a possible D gene (6 bases). Trimming pared 5 bases from V and 4 bases from J, leaving 12 bases between. CDR1 is MDHEN, CDR2 SYDVKM, per germline. The CDR3 runs to 14 residues. The CDR3, as DNA: TGTGCCAGCAGTCCATCGGCGGGGTACAATGAGCAGTTCTTC. Protein: CASSPSAGYNEQFF.

This clone has a count of ten or more. This chain links TRBV19 with TRBJ2-3; the D gene is possibly TRBD1 (6 bases). Trimming removed 6 bases from V and 11 bases from J, with 15 bases in between. This CDR3 has 12 amino acids. Germline V gene sequence: CDR1 LNHDA, CDR2 SQIVND (reference sequence). The chain's CDR3 is CASRKGEAGQYF. DNA for the CDR3: TGTGCCAGTAGAAAGGGGGAAGCTGGGCAGTATTTT. The full variable domain, its missing parts supplied by reference TRBV19 and TRBJ2-3, is DGGITQSPKYLFRKEGQNVTLSCEQNLNHDAMYWYRQDPGQGLRLIYYSQIVNDFQKGDIAEGYSVSREKKESFPLTVTSAQKNPTAFYLCASRKGEAGQYFGPGTRLTVL.

The chain recombines TRBV18 with TRBJ2-7; either TRBD1 or TRBD2 may supply D (5 bases each). V lost 0 bases and J 2 bases, leaving 11 bases between the germline ends. This CDR3 has 15 residues. Germline-derived CDR1 and CDR2 are KGHSH and LQKENI. CDR3 nucleotides: TGTGCCAGCTCACCACCAGGCAGGGACCCCTACGAGCAGTACTTC. This sequence encodes CASSPPGRDPYEQYF. Full variable domain (rest looked up from reference TRBV18 and TRBJ2-7): NAGVMQNPRHLVRRRGQEARLRCSPMKGHSHVYWYRQLPEEGLKFMVYLQKENIIDESGMPKERFSAEFPKEGPSILRIQQVVRGDSAAYFCASSPPGRDPYEQYFGPGTRLTVT.

The genes are TRBV18 and TRBJ1-2, with D uncertain. Germline CDR1 and CDR2: KGHSH and LQKENI. V lost 6 bases, J lost 8 bases, and 13 bases lay in between. The CDR3 totals 12 residues. The CDR3 nucleotides read TGTGCCAGCTCCCCCGGAGAACGCGGCTACACCTTC. Protein: CASSPGERGYTF.

This clone was seen only a few times. The rearrangement links TRBV15 to TRBJ2-1, with a weak D call TRBD2 (6 bases). The V and J ends lost 8 bases and 5 bases respectively, with 16 bases between them. The CDR3 covers 14 residues. Germline V lookup: CDR1 LNHNV, CDR2 YYDKDF (reference sequence). CDR3 in amino acids: CATRMGGGNNEQFF. The CDR3 nucleotides are TGTGCCACCCGCATGGGAGGTGGGAACAATGAGCAGTTCTTC.

V gene TRBV11-2 combines with J gene TRBJ2-2; D may be TRBD2 (5 bases). Trimming removed 8 bases from V and 6 bases from J, with 13 bases in between. CDR1 and CDR2 from the germline V gene are SGHAT and FQNNGV. This CDR3 region has 13 residues. CDR3 region: CASSPGSAGELFF. The CDR3 DNA is TGTGCCAGCTCCCCTGGGAGCGCCGGGGAGCTGTTTTTT.

The J gene is TRBJ2-1, the V gene TRBV7-8, with TRBD1 matching over 7 bases. Trimming at V came to 1 base and at J to 12 bases, leaving 0 bases not matched to a gene. The CDR3 sequence is 11 residues long. The germline V gene encodes CDR1 SGHVS and CDR2 FQNEAQ. CDR3 coding DNA: TGTGCCAGCAGCTTAGGGGACAGGCAGTTCTTC. This translates into CASSLGDRQFF.

This sequence joins TRBV10-1 and TRBJ2-3; no clear D. V was shortened by 8 bases and J by 0 bases, with 6 bases between the two germline ends. Germline-derived CDR1 and CDR2 are WNHNN and SYGVQD (reference sequence). This CDR3 is 12 amino acids long. The CDR3 DNA follows: TGCGCCAGCTCCGGGAGCACAGATACGCAGTATTTT. This gives the protein CASSGSTDTQYF.

This chain uses TRBV5-1 with TRBJ2-7; perhaps TRBD2 as D (6 bases). V was shortened by 0 bases and J by 4 bases, with 14 bases between the two germline ends. Germline V gene sequence: CDR1 SGHRS, CDR2 YFSETQ. CDR3 length equals 15 residues. The CDR3 spells CASSLDLAVSYEQYF. In DNA, the CDR3 is TGCGCCAGCAGCTTGGATTTAGCGGTGAGTTACGAGCAGTACTTC. Looking up the rest from reference TRBV5-1 and TRBJ2-7 gives the full variable domain: KAGVTQTPRYLIKTRGQQVTLSCSPISGHRSVSWYQQTPGQGLQFLFEYFSETQRNKGNFPGRFSGRQFSNSRSEMNVSTLELGDSALYLCASSLDLAVSYEQYFGPGTRLTVT.

V usage is TRBV4-1 and J usage is TRBJ2-1; D is unclear. Germline values: CDR1 MGHRA, CDR2 YSYEKL. Trimming left V 0 bases short and J 8 bases short, with 8 bases between. The CDR3 runs to 13 residues. The CDR3 is CASSQEAGYEQFF. The CDR3, as DNA: TGCGCCAGCAGCCAAGAGGCCGGTTATGAGCAGTTCTTC.

The J gene is TRBJ1-5, the V gene TRBV25-1; 11 bases agree with TRBD1. The ends lost 2 bases at V and 6 bases at J; junction bases unmatched: 6. Germline-derived CDR1 and CDR2 are MGHDK and SYGVNS. This CDR3 has 16 amino acids. The CDR3 here is CASSEGGTGGIQPQHF. The CDR3 coding sequence is TGTGCCAGCAGTGAAGGAGGGACAGGGGGTATTCAGCCCCAGCATTTT.

The chain couples TRBV27 to TRBJ2-7; the match to TRBD1 covers 10 bases. The CDR3 is made up of 14 amino acids. Germline CDR1 is MNHEY and CDR2 is SMNVEV (reference sequence). V was clipped by 8 bases and J by 3 bases; unmatched bases: 7. This CDR3 reads CASRGDRGVYEQYF. CDR3 sequence (DNA): TGTGCCAGCCGGGGGGACAGGGGAGTCTACGAGCAGTACTTC.

The chain joins TRBV5-1 to TRBJ2-7; D assignment may be TRBD1 or TRBD2 (5 bases each). Germline assignment: CDR1 SGHRS and CDR2 YFSETQ. V was clipped by 6 bases and J by 3 bases, with 13 bases between them. CDR3 size: 13 residues. The CDR3 DNA follows: TGCGCCAGCAACCGAGGGGCTGGCTACGAGCAGTACTTC. This translates into CASNRGAGYEQYF.

The chain recombines TRBV28 with TRBJ2-3, with D perhaps matching TRBD1 or TRBD2 (5 bases each). V was cut by 8 bases and J by 2 bases, with 17 bases left in between. This CDR3 has 15 residues. Germline V gives CDR1 MDHEN, CDR2 SYDVKM. The CDR3 DNA reads as TGTGCCAGCGGAGCTGGGGGATGGGACACAGATACGCAGTATTTT. This gives the protein CASGAGGWDTDTQYF. Full variable domain (outside the CDR3, taken from reference TRBV28 and TRBJ2-3): DVKVTQSSRYLVKRTGEKVFLECVQDMDHENMFWYRQDPGLGLRLIYFSYDVKMKEKGDIPEGYSVSREKKERFSLILESASTNQTSMYLCASGAGGWDTDTQYFGPGTRLTVL.

The V gene is TRBV6-6, the J gene TRBJ2-3; perhaps D is TRBD1 or TRBD2 (5 bases each). Trimming removed 6 bases at V and 4 bases at J, with 20 bases between. This CDR3 is 16 amino acids long. The germline CDR1 and CDR2 sequences are MNHNY and SVGAGI (reference sequence). CDR3 amino acids: CASRHTGTRFPDTQYF. The CDR3 DNA sequence: TGTGCCAGCAGGCATACCGGGACCCGCTTCCCAGATACGCAGTATTTT.

The CDR3 loop reads CASSLPSFGAEAFF. CDR3 DNA: TGTGCCAGCAGCCTACCCAGCTTCGGCGCTGAAGCTTTCTTT. The chain employs TRBV4-2 and TRBJ1-1; D is undetermined. This CDR3 region has 14 residues. The V end was cut by 4 bases, the J end by 6 bases, with 15 bases between. Germline V CDR1 and CDR2: LGHNA, YNFKEQ.

This clone has only one observation. The rearrangement joins TRBV5-1 to TRBJ2-3; TRBD2 is a possible D gene (6 bases). The CDR3 covers 13 residues. Germline V gene sequence: CDR1 SGHRS, CDR2 YFSETQ. Trimming shortened V by 3 bases and J by 3 bases, and 8 bases separated the two germline ends. CDR3 in DNA: TGCGCCAGCAGCTCGACTAGAACAGATACGCAGTATTTT. It translates to CASSSTRTDTQYF.

V and J are TRBV27 and TRBJ2-1; tentatively, D is TRBD1 (6 bases). CDR1 and CDR2 (germline): MNHEY, SMNVEV (reference sequence). CDR3 length: 12 amino acids. V dropped 3 bases and J dropped 14 bases, with 14 bases sitting between them. As DNA, the CDR3 is TGTGCCAGCAGTTTCCTACAGGGAACCGAGTTCTTC. Its protein product is CASSFLQGTEFF.

The chain carries TRBV29-1 and TRBJ2-1; no firm D call. This CDR3 is 13 amino acids long. CDR1 and CDR2 from the germline V gene are SQVTM and ANQGSEA. V lost 4 bases to trimming and J lost 6 bases, with 13 bases between them. CDR3 protein: CSVGRAERNEQFF. Written as DNA, the CDR3 is TGCAGCGTTGGTCGGGCAGAGCGCAATGAGCAGTTCTTC.

The rearrangement joins TRBV28 to TRBJ1-5, with TRBD1 as a possible D gene (6 bases). The CDR3 consists of 21 residues. V was trimmed by 2 bases and J by 0 bases, leaving 26 bases between them. Per the germline V gene, CDR1 is MDHEN and CDR2 is SYDVKM. Here the CDR3 DNA reads TGTGCCAGCAGTTTACCCATGGTCATGGGGGGTACAGGGCTTAGCAATCAGCCCCAGCATTTT. Amino acids: CASSLPMVMGGTGLSNQPQHF. Combining the CDR3 with reference TRBV28 and TRBJ1-5 gives the whole variable domain DVKVTQSSRYLVKRTGEKVFLECVQDMDHENMFWYRQDPGLGLRLIYFSYDVKMKEKGDIPEGYSVSREKKERFSLILESASTNQTSMYLCASSLPMVMGGTGLSNQPQHFGDGTRLSIL.

The rearrangement uses TRBV6-6 and TRBJ1-1, with a weak D call TRBD1 (5 bases). The CDR3 has 13 residues. V lost 4 bases, J lost 1 base, and 7 bases lay in between. CDR1 and CDR2 from the germline V gene are MNHNY and SVGAGI (reference sequence). CDR3 nucleotides: TGTGCCAGCAGTTGGGACCCGAACACTGAAGCTTTCTTT. Amino acid sequence: CASSWDPNTEAFF.